This is a list of T cell receptor beta chains from one sample in a study of neoadjuvant nivolumab and ipilimumab in lung cancer. Data came from immunoSEQ multiplex PCR; TCRdb stores just in-frame clones and leaves some out. The sample carries more than 15,000 clones, 60% to 85% recorded once. Sequencing was performed on tumor tissue, taken after neoadjuvant nivolumab, alone or with ipilimumab, at or shortly before surgery. All receptors come from an adult with non-small cell lung cancer. Each CDR3 is given with its conserved first and last residue.

TRBJ2-3 TRBV5-4 CASSSAGGYEIGDTQYF
TRBJ1-4 TRBV5-1 CASSLAQGATNEKLFF
TRBJ2-3 TRBV6-5 CASSPGGWFTDTQYF
TRBJ1-3 TRBV4-3 CASSQTTGGFYTIYF
TRBJ1-5 TRBV6-4 CASRRLDSNQPQHF
TRBJ2-6 TRBV18 CASSHTGTGPGANVLTF
TRBJ2-7 TRBV5-1 CASSEAPGGPYEQYF
TRBJ1-2 TRBV18 CASSPVLGYGYTF
TRBJ2-3 TRBV5-1 CASSLVLTAGTDTQYF
TRBJ1-6 TRBV7-2 CASSPVVNSPLHF
TRBJ1-2 TRBV5-4 CASSLAGSWYGYTF
TRBJ2-7 TRBV29-1 CSVEEGSSGETYEQYF
TRBJ2-2 TRBV29-1 CSSRGYSGELFF
TRBJ2-7 TRBV6-5 CASSQTGGEQYF
TRBJ1-2 TRBV2 CASSVQVNYGYTF
TRBJ1-1 TRBV2 CHSVGRGMNTEAFF
TRBJ2-3 TRBV5-1 CASSGRGPTDTQYF
TRBJ1-4 TRBV6-5 CASSRGKSELFF
TRBJ1-1 TRBV7-2 CASSLGGLNTEAFF
TRBJ2-2 TRBV5-1 CASTDWRTGELFF
TRBJ1-6 TRBV7-2 CASSTIGNSPLHF
TRBJ2-3 TRBV27 CASSLRGDRSDTQYF
TRBJ1-1 TRBV9 CASSPKWYTEAFF
TRBJ1-2 TRBV5-1 CASSSSVTGSNYGYTF
TRBJ2-1 TRBV7-9 CASTPDRYNEQFF
TRBJ2-1 TRBV5-1 CASSQGLAGGYNEQFF
TRBJ1-1 TRBV7-9 CASSQPRGRGTDTEAFF
TRBJ2-5 TRBV10-3 CAISRPGQGETQYF
TRBJ1-5 TRBV15 CATSSPPRKSVFGNQPQHF